This T cell receptor beta chain was captured in a study of OX40 agonist ivuxolimab in advanced cancers. The overall study: Of mixed ages from about 20 to 80 and averaging about 60 years, the group was approximately 80% male. Partial responses were recorded for three patients, including one with hepatocellular carcinoma and two with cutaneous melanoma.

Patients were ruled out by autoimmune disease history or systemic immunosuppression. Only in-frame clones appear in the TCRdb table, and some are missing; sequencing was by immunoSEQ multiplex PCR. In the table there are under 100,000 clones, roughly 85% of which are singletons. Concerning this clone: As yet, its antigen is unknown.

Study-level results: Low levels of normalized T-cell clonal expansion also appeared in some nonresponders.

Trimming took off 7 bases at V and 3 bases at J, with 12 bases between the two ends. Germline CDR1 is SQVTM and CDR2 is ANQGSEA. This CDR3 comprises 12 residues. The receptor's source is an adult with an advanced solid tumor such as melanoma, head and neck, liver or kidney cancer. The chain has TRBV29-1 and TRBJ1-2; D gene ambiguous. Sequencing used CD4+ or CD8+ T cells sorted from blood, obtained in a trial of the OX40 agonist ivuxolimab. The CDR3 coding sequence is TGCAGCGGCCAGCTCGGGGACTATGGCTACACCTTC. The encoded protein is CSGQLGDYGYTF.